A selection of T cell receptor beta chains follows, all from one sample in a study of Graves' ophthalmopathy and Graves' hyperthyroidism. TCRdb recomputed calls from the multiplex PCR reads with MiXCR, one row per CDR3 protein. The table includes hundreds of thousands of distinct CDR3 sequences, 40% detected once. Sequenced sample: peripheral blood. Receptors were obtained from an adult man with Graves' ophthalmopathy. CDR3s include the opening cysteine and the closing phenylalanine or tryptophan. A D gene is named only where the DNA matches it firmly. Clone size is given for some rows only: seen once, a few or many times, or a class if the clone is expanded.

CDR3 length,D gene,J gene,V gene,clone size,CDR3 DNA,CDR3 protein
14,NA,TRBJ1-5,TRBV2,NA,TGTGCCAGCAGTGAAGAGGGGCAGGGGCAGCCCCAGCATTTT,CASSEEGQGQPQHF
13,NA,TRBJ1-3,TRBV10-2,NA,TGTGCCAGCACCTACCACTCTGGAAACACCATATATTTT,CASTYHSGNTIYF
14,NA,TRBJ2-6,TRBV7-9,NA,TGTGCCAGCAGCCCAGGGACGGGTTCCTACGTCCTGACTTTC,CASSPGTGSYVLTF
17,NA,TRBJ1-4,TRBV25-1,NA,TGTGCCAGCAGTGATAGTGCCGGGGAGCTGTCTAATGAAAAACTGTTTTTT,CASSDSAGELSNEKLFF
15,NA,TRBJ1-6,TRBV6-5,NA,TGTGGGACGCCCTCGACTAGCTCCTATAATTCACCCCTCCACTTT,CGTPSTSSYNSPLHF
13,NA,TRBJ2-7,TRBV20-1,few,TGCAGTCCAAAAGGGGGGTTCTCCTACGAGCAGTACTTC,CSPKGGFSYEQYF
12,NA,TRBJ2-7,TRBV10-3,many,TGTGCCACTCGGAGCCAATCCTTTGAGCAGTACTTC,CATRSQSFEQYF
15,TRBD2,TRBJ2-7,TRBV29-1,many,TGCAGCGTTGACGAAGGGACTAGCGGGAGCTACGAGCAGTACTTC,CSVDEGTSGSYEQYF
14,NA,TRBJ2-7,TRBV7-9,few,TGTGCCAGCAGCTTATCCACAAACTCCTACGAGCAGTACTTC,CASSLSTNSYEQYF
14,NA,TRBJ2-7,TRBV10-3,few,TGTGCCAGCAGTGGCTACCAACAGGGCCACGAGCAGTACTTC,CASSGYQQGHEQYF
14,NA,TRBJ1-4,TRBV20-1,NA,TGCAGTGCTAGGCCGAGACTGTCTATCGAAAAACTGTTTTTT,CSARPRLSIEKLFF
14,NA,TRBJ2-3,TRBV7-9,NA,TGTGCCAGCAGCGTAGGAGGGGGCGTATATACGCAGTATTTT,CASSVGGGVYTQYF
13,NA,TRBJ1-2,TRBV7-9,many,TGTGCCATCCCGCCAAATACAGGGATTGGCTACACCTTC,CAIPPNTGIGYTF
13,NA,TRBJ2-5,TRBV10-1,many,TGCGCCAGCAGTGAGATCCCTGGGGAGACCCAGTACTTC,CASSEIPGETQYF
13,NA,TRBJ1-5,TRBV2,NA,TGTGCCAGCAGTAAGACTAGGGGTGAGACCCAGCATTTT,CASSKTRGETQHF
14,TRBD1,TRBJ1-1,TRBV5-1,NA,TGCGCCAGCAGCTTGAGACAGGGGGACACTGAAGCTTTCTTT,CASSLRQGDTEAFF
17,NA,TRBJ1-5,TRBV25-1,NA,TGTGCCAGCAGGCCCTGGGGAGCTTCGGATAGCAATCAGCCCCAGCATTTT,CASRPWGASDSNQPQHF
14,NA,TRBJ1-1,TRBV3-1,few,TGTGCCAGCAGCCAAGATCTAGTGAACACTGAAGCTTTCTTT,CASSQDLVNTEAFF
15,NA,TRBJ2-6,TRBV2,NA,TGTGCCAGCACCGGGGGCACCTACGGGGCCAACGTCCTGACTTTC,CASTGGTYGANVLTF
15,NA,TRBJ1-3,TRBV7-2,once,TGTGCCAGCAGCCACCCGGGCAGGACGGAGAACACCATATATTTT,CASSHPGRTENTIYF
12,NA,TRBJ1-5,TRBV20-1,many,TGCAGTGCTAGGTCAGTCGATCAGCCCCAGCATTTT,CSARSVDQPQHF
13,NA,TRBJ2-7,TRBV29-1,many,TGCAGCGTTGAATGGGGCAGCTCCTACGAGCAGTACTTC,CSVEWGSSYEQYF
16,NA,TRBJ1-1,TRBV7-4,many,TGTGCCAGCAGCTTTGCTTCGGGGGCACAGAACACTGAAGCTTTCTTT,CASSFASGAQNTEAFF
14,NA,TRBJ1-2,TRBV19,NA,TGTGCCAGTAGTGAGACCGGGACGTACGATGGCTACACCTTC,CASSETGTYDGYTF
12,NA,TRBJ1-5,TRBV20-1,NA,TGCAGTGCGCGGGTTTTCAATCAGCCCCAGCATTTT,CSARVFNQPQHF
14,NA,TRBJ2-7,TRBV7-2,few,TGTGCCAGCAGCTTTGGTCGGCTACCCTACGAGCAGTACTTC,CASSFGRLPYEQYF
16,NA,TRBJ2-7,TRBV4-3,NA,TGCGCCAGCAGCCAAGTGACAGGAGGGTTGTCCAACGAGCAGTACTTC,CASSQVTGGLSNEQYF
11,NA,TRBJ1-1,TRBV30,NA,TGTGCCTGGAGGGGGAACACTGAAGCTTTCTTT,CAWRGNTEAFF
16,TRBD1,TRBJ1-2,TRBV19,many,TGTGCCAGTAGAACCGTCGGAGGTGGGACAGGGGCTGGCTACACCTTC,CASRTVGGGTGAGYTF
13,NA,TRBJ1-1,TRBV7-3,many,TGTGCCAGCAGCGTGACCTCTAACACTGAAGCTTTCTTT,CASSVTSNTEAFF
14,NA,TRBJ2-5,TRBV12-3/TRBV12-4,NA,TGTGCCAGCAGTTTATCTTCCTACAGGGAGACCCAGTACTTC,CASSLSSYRETQYF
13,NA,TRBJ2-5,TRBV6-1,few,TGTGCCAGCAGTTACGAGGTTATCGGGACCCAGTACTTC,CASSYEVIGTQYF
15,TRBD1,TRBJ1-5,TRBV24-1,NA,TGTGCCACCAGTGCTAGACAGGGCGGCAATCAGCCCCAGCATTTT,CATSARQGGNQPQHF
13,TRBD1,TRBJ1-4,TRBV5-6,many,TGTGCCAGCAGCTCCGGGACAGTCGAAAAACTGTTTTTT,CASSSGTVEKLFF
14,NA,TRBJ1-2,TRBV7-8,many,TGTGCCAGCAGCTTAGCCTCCCGCAACTATGGCTACACCTTC,CASSLASRNYGYTF
15,NA,TRBJ1-1,TRBV7-9,few,TGTGCCAGCAGTTACTTGGCCCACTACGGAACTGAAGCTTTCTTT,CASSYLAHYGTEAFF
15,NA,TRBJ1-1,TRBV25-1,NA,TGTGCCAGCAGCCAAGATCTCCCGAGGCGGCTTGAAGCTTTCTTT,CASSQDLPRRLEAFF
12,TRBD1,TRBJ1-4,TRBV30,NA,TGTGCCTGGGACAGGGGGCATGAAAAACTGTTTTTT,CAWDRGHEKLFF
12,NA,TRBJ1-1,TRBV2,once,TGTGCCAGCAACTTGCCTAACACTGAAGCTTTCTTT,CASNLPNTEAFF
15,NA,TRBJ1-4,TRBV15,many,TGTGCCACCAGCAGAGGGGAACAGGGTCGTGAAAAACTGTTTTTT,CATSRGEQGREKLFF
15,TRBD2,TRBJ2-5,TRBV25-1,NA,TGTGCCAGCAGTTTATCGCGGGGGGCCGAAGAGACCCAGTACTTC,CASSLSRGAEETQYF
14,TRBD2,TRBJ2-7,TRBV13,once,TGTGCCAGCAGCTCACAGCGGGGGGACTACGAGCAGTACTTC,CASSSQRGDYEQYF
17,TRBD1,TRBJ2-7,TRBV5-1,once,TGCGCCAGCAGCCGAGACAGGGTCGAACTCTCTCACTACGAGCAGTACTTC,CASSRDRVELSHYEQYF
13,NA,TRBJ2-5,TRBV2,many,TGTGCCAGCAGTGGGGCTTTGCAAGAGACCCAGTACTTC,CASSGALQETQYF
13,TRBD1,TRBJ2-5,TRBV29-1,many,TGCAGCGTTGACCCTACAGGGGGAGAGACCCAGTACTTC,CSVDPTGGETQYF
15,TRBD2,TRBJ2-7,TRBV5-1,few,TGCGCCAGCAGCTTGTCCGGCGGGAGCTCCTACGAGCAGTACTTC,CASSLSGGSSYEQYF
17,TRBD1,TRBJ2-7,TRBV9,few,TGTGCCAGCAGCCGTTGGACAGGGGGCTCGAGCTCCTACGAGCAGTACTTC,CASSRWTGGSSSYEQYF
15,NA,TRBJ1-2,TRBV7-9,few,TGTGCCAGCAGCTTTATCACAGACAGACACTATGGCTACACCTTC,CASSFITDRHYGYTF
15,NA,TRBJ1-2,TRBV15,NA,TGTGCCACCAGCAGCGTAGATTCGGCCAGCTATGGCTACACCTTC,CATSSVDSASYGYTF
17,TRBD2,TRBJ2-5,TRBV7-6,few,TGTGCCAGCAGCCCCCGACTAGCGGGAGTGACTCAAGAGACCCAGTACTTC,CASSPRLAGVTQETQYF